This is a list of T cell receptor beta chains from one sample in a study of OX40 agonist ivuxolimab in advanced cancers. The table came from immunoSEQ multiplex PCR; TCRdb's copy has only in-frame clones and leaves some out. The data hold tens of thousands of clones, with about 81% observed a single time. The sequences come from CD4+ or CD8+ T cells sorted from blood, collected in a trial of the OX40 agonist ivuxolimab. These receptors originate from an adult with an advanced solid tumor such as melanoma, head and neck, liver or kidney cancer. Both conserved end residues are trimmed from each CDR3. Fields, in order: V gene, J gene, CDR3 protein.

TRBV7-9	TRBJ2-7	ASSPQEVQY
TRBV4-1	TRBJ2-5	ASSRGETQY
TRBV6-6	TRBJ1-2	ASTPAERDYGYT
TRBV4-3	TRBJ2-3	ASSQEGERSTDTQY
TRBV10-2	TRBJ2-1	ASRRPGTDYNEQF
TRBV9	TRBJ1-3	ASSRGDDSGNTIY
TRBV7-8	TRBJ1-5	ASSLEPIDQPQH
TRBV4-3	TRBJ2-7	ASSPDWSSYEQY
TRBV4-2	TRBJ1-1	ASSLTKNVEAF
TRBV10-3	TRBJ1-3	AITDRGSSGNTIY
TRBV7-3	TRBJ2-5	ASSTRGGETQY
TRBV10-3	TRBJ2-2	AVGTGWDGELF
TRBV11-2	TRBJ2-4	ASSQGGENIQY
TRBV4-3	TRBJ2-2	ASSQERLSGREYTGELF
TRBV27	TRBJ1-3	ASSLSLGMPIY
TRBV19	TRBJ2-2	ASTISAGELF
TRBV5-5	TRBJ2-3	ASTLSLGTDTQY
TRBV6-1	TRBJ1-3	ASSEYISGNTIY
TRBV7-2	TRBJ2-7	ASSSFYYEQY
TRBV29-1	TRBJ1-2	SVSTANYGYT
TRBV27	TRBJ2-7	ASSLQPGPSYSYEQY